A single sample gave rise to the 14 T cell receptor beta chains below, sequenced in a study of T-cell reconstitution after alpha-beta-depleted transplantation in children. The authors prepared the TCRbeta library with unique molecular identifiers. Via MiXCR, TCRdb re-called the PCR reads, giving one row per CDR3 protein. The table shows 450,000 to 500,000 distinct CDR3 sequences, with about 12% occurring only once. The sample was PBMCs from the stem cell graft donor, taken from the stem cell graft. The source of these receptors is a human donor who donated a stem cell graft to a child with combined immunodeficiency.

This clonotype occurred many times. V usage is TRBV6-1 and J usage is TRBJ1-1; D is possibly TRBD1 (6 bases). V shed 6 bases and J shed 4 bases, with 18 bases lying between them. The germline gives CDR1 MNHNS, CDR2 SASEGT. There are 15 residues in the CDR3. The CDR3 is CASSSRTGPSTEAFF. For the CDR3, the DNA is TGTGCCAGCAGCTCCCGTACAGGGCCCAGCACTGAAGCTTTCTTT.

There are a few counts of this clonotype. V usage is TRBV6-2 or TRBV6-3 and J usage is TRBJ1-2, with D tentatively TRBD1 (6 bases). This CDR3 is 13 amino acids long. The ends were cut back, 6 bases at V and 6 bases at J, with 14 bases in the middle. The germline gives CDR1 MNHEY, CDR2 SVGEGT. CDR3: CASRPHGGHGYTF. In nucleotides, the CDR3 is TGTGCCAGCAGGCCCCACGGGGGCCATGGCTACACCTTC.

This chain uses TRBV19 with TRBJ2-5; D unresolved. CDR1 and CDR2 (germline): LNHDA, SQIVND (reference sequence). The CDR3 is 13 residues long. Trimming cost V 9 bases and J 5 bases, with 16 bases left between them. The CDR3 bases are TGTGCCAGCCGACCCGCAACGACGGAGACCCAGTACTTC. This translates into CASRPATTETQYF.

This chain joins TRBV5-1 and TRBJ2-1; TRBD2 matches 12 bases. With V trimmed by 0 bases and J by 6 bases, 13 bases remained unmatched. The CDR3 runs 19 residues. Germline loops: CDR1 SGHRS, CDR2 YFSETQ. CDR3 residues: CASSLGLAGDRVEGNEQFF. CDR3 nucleotides: TGCGCCAGCAGCTTGGGACTAGCGGGGGACAGAGTTGAGGGCAATGAGCAGTTCTTC.

This clonotype was counted at least ten times. V usage is TRBV10-3 and J usage is TRBJ2-7, with 12 bases aligning to TRBD1. Germline values: CDR1 ENHRY, CDR2 SYGVKD. With 7 bases clipped from V and 3 bases from J, the junction kept 7 bases outside the gene matches. This CDR3 has 15 amino acids. CDR3 amino acids: CAITPGTGGSYEQYF. The CDR3 DNA reads as TGTGCCATCACCCCAGGGACAGGGGGCAGCTACGAGCAGTACTTC.

This clonotype was found many times. The V call is TRBV10-3, the J call TRBJ2-1; 12 nucleotides agree with TRBD2. Looked up from germline, CDR1 is ENHRY and CDR2 is SYGVKD. This CDR3 region has 16 residues. Unmatched junction bases numbered 7, after V lost 6 bases and J lost 4 bases. This CDR3 is CAISATSGGPYNEQFF. CDR3 bases: TGTGCCATCAGCGCGACTAGCGGGGGACCTTACAATGAGCAGTTCTTC.

V is TRBV4-1 and J is TRBJ1-1, with D tentatively TRBD1 (5 bases). V was shortened by 3 bases and J by 5 bases, with 10 bases between the two germline ends. Germline values: CDR1 MGHRA, CDR2 YSYEKL. CDR3 length: 13 residues. The CDR3 DNA follows: TGCGCCAGCAGCCACACGCAGGGAACTGAAGCTTTCTTT. Translating gives CASSHTQGTEAFF.

This clonotype was observed a handful of times. J is TRBJ2-7 and V is TRBV5-1; 8 nucleotides line up with TRBD2. With V trimmed by 1 base and J by 3 bases, 9 bases remained unmatched. Germline CDR1 and CDR2: SGHRS and YFSETQ. The CDR3 contains 16 residues. CDR3 protein: CASSLSSGTGVYEQYF. CDR3 DNA: TGCGCCAGCAGCTTGAGTAGCGGGACGGGGGTCTACGAGCAGTACTTC.

The chain combines TRBV5-1 with TRBJ2-7; D call uncertain. The germline gives CDR1 SGHRS, CDR2 YFSETQ. CDR3 length: 16 residues. Trimming shortened V by 2 bases and J by 4 bases, and 19 bases separated the two germline ends. The CDR3 reads CASSLARSDAAYEQYF. The CDR3 bases are TGCGCCAGCAGCTTAGCCCGGTCGGACGCGGCTTACGAGCAGTACTTC.

This clonotype was counted a few times. The CDR3 reads CSAEETGVSPLHF. DNA for the CDR3: TGCAGTGCAGAAGAGACAGGGGTCTCACCCCTCCACTTT. The chain is built from TRBV20-1 and TRBJ1-6; TRBD1 aligns across 8 bases. There are 13 residues in the CDR3. The trim removed 6 bases at V and 10 bases at J, leaving 8 bases unmatched. Looked up from germline, CDR1 is DFQATT and CDR2 is SNEGSKA (reference sequence).

This clonotype came up many times. V usage is TRBV27 and J usage is TRBJ2-1; D gene unclear. This CDR3 has 15 amino acids. Germline-derived CDR1 and CDR2 are MNHEY and SMNVEV (reference sequence). Trimming removed 4 bases from V and 4 bases from J, with 14 bases in between. In DNA, the CDR3 is TGTGCCAGCAGTTCGCGGACGGCAATATACAATGAGCAGTTCTTC. It encodes CASSSRTAIYNEQFF.

This clonotype appeared many times. The gene calls are TRBV7-8 and TRBJ2-1; no clear D gene. V was clipped by 1 base and J by 9 bases, with 10 bases between them. This CDR3 contains 13 residues. Germline values: CDR1 SGHVS, CDR2 FQNEAQ. CDR3 residues: CASSLVLALEQFF. CDR3 nucleotide sequence: TGTGCCAGCAGCTTAGTTCTGGCCCTTGAGCAGTTCTTC.

This clonotype was picked up a small number of times. The chain links TRBV5-6 to TRBJ2-1, with TRBD2 matching over 7 bases. With V trimmed by 4 bases and J by 3 bases, 4 bases remained unmatched. CDR1 and CDR2 from the germline V gene are SGHDT and YYEEEE. The CDR3 covers 14 residues. CDR3: CASSLGGDYNEQFF. The CDR3 DNA follows: TGTGCCAGCAGCCTTGGGGGGGACTACAATGAGCAGTTCTTC.

This clonotype was recorded at least ten times. The V and J genes are TRBV6-5 and TRBJ1-6; D may be TRBD1 (6 bases). The V end was cut by 8 bases, the J end by 6 bases, with 14 bases between. Germline V CDR1 and CDR2: MNHEY, SVGAGI. CDR3 length: 14 amino acids. DNA of the CDR3: TGTGCCAGCGGGGGCGGGACAATTAATTCACCCCTCCACTTT. This sequence encodes CASGGGTINSPLHF.